This is a list of T cell receptor beta chains from one sample in a study of cytomegalovirus exposure and HLA in healthy donors. The method was immunoSEQ multiplex PCR; TCRdb's version includes in-frame clones alone and lacks a portion of them. The table lists roughly 130,000 clones, 80% of them singletons, with over 2% in the top ten. Sequencing was carried out using PBMCs. These receptors all stem from a man aged 25 to 45 in good health and CMV-seronegative. Each CDR3 is given with its conserved first and last residue. The D gene is left open where the match is weak. The listing skips clone size in some rows; elsewhere it reads once, few, many or a size class.

cdr3_length clone_size j_call v_call d_call cdr3_aa cdr3_nt
16 NA TRBJ2-3 TRBV9 TRBD2 CASNWGGGTSTDTQYF TGTGCCAGCAACTGGGGCGGGGGGACTAGCACAGATACGCAGTATTTT
16 NA TRBJ1-2 TRBV19 TRBD1 CASSPTRSTGAYGYTF TGTGCCAGTAGTCCCACGCGCTCTACAGGGGCCTATGGCTACACCTTC
13 NA TRBJ2-7 TRBV5-6 NA CASSLASSYEQYF TGTGCCAGCAGCTTGGCTTCCTCCTACGAGCAGTACTTC
12 few TRBJ1-1 TRBV7-9 NA CASSHAGSEAFF TGTGCCAGCAGCCATGCGGGGTCTGAAGCTTTCTTT
13 NA TRBJ1-3 TRBV18 NA CASSHETGNTIYF TGTGCCAGCTCACATGAGACTGGAAACACCATATATTTT
15 NA TRBJ2-3 TRBV27 NA CASSTRQNRGDTQYF TGTGCCAGCAGTACCAGACAAAACCGGGGGGATACGCAGTATTTT
17 NA TRBJ2-5 TRBV6-1 NA CASSELRTRLLMETQYF TGTGCCAGCAGTGAACTCCGAACGCGACTACTGATGGAGACCCAGTACTTC
16 NA TRBJ1-2 TRBV4-1 NA CASSQAPGAVGHGYTF TGCGCCAGCAGCCAGGCTCCAGGGGCGGTTGGTCATGGCTACACCTTC
13 NA TRBJ1-1 TRBV11-3 NA CASTSRGYTEAFF TGTGCCAGCACGTCTAGGGGTTATACTGAAGCTTTCTTT
13 NA TRBJ2-7 TRBV10-2 NA CASGPGTHYEQYF TGCGCCAGCGGGCCCGGGACTCACTACGAGCAGTACTTC
14 NA TRBJ2-5 TRBV9 TRBD2 CASSGLAGARAQYF TGTGCCAGCAGCGGACTAGCGGGGGCCCGGGCCCAGTACTTC
13 NA TRBJ2-1 TRBV7-2 TRBD2 CASGTRVYNEQFF TGTGCCAGCGGGACTAGGGTATACAATGAGCAGTTCTTC
14 NA TRBJ2-7 TRBV28 NA CASSLAQVAYEQYF TGTGCCAGCAGTTTGGCACAGGTGGCCTACGAGCAGTACTTC
14 NA TRBJ1-1 TRBV6-5 NA CAGSLVMVGTEAFF TGTGCCGGCAGTTTAGTAATGGTCGGGACTGAAGCTTTCTTT
12 NA TRBJ1-1 TRBV19 NA CASMRADTEAFF TGTGCCAGTATGAGAGCGGACACTGAAGCTTTCTTT
16 NA TRBJ2-7 TRBV28 TRBD1 CASSPQGQGRPYEQYF TGTGCCAGCAGCCCACAGGGACAGGGGAGGCCCTACGAGCAGTACTTC
15 NA TRBJ2-4 TRBV19 TRBD1 CASTDRGLAKNIQYF TGTGCCAGTACCGACAGGGGTTTAGCCAAAAACATTCAGTACTTC
15 NA TRBJ1-3 TRBV28 NA CASSLWDNSGNTIYF TGTGCCAGCAGTTTATGGGACAACTCTGGAAACACCATATATTTT